What follows are 21 T cell receptor beta chains derived from one specimen sequenced in a study of blood T cell repertoires in COVID-19. Sequenced by immunoSEQ multiplex PCR; TCRdb stores in-frame clones only, minus some. Among about 180,000 clones, approximately 89% were seen once, and the ten largest hold 6.2%. The source material was PBMCs or T cells enriched from blood (not recorded which). These receptors all stem from a man in his forties or fifties who had recovered from COVID-19.

J is TRBJ1-2 and V is TRBV27; D is possibly TRBD1 (5 bases). V was shortened by 3 bases and J by 8 bases, with 10 bases between the two germline ends. The germline CDR1 and CDR2 sequences are MNHEY and SMNVEV (reference sequence). There are 12 residues in the CDR3. In nucleotides, the CDR3 is TGTGCCAGCAGTTTGGGGGGTGGCGGCTACACCTTC. As protein: CASSLGGGGYTF.

The J gene is TRBJ2-1, the V gene TRBV14; 15 bases are shared with TRBD2. J was trimmed by 7 bases and V by 2 bases; bases with no gene match: 12. This CDR3 spans 19 amino acids. Germline V gene lookup returns CDR1 SGHDN and CDR2 FVKESK. CDR3 bases: TGTGCCAGCAGCCAACTCATTGGACTAGCGGGAGGGCGCGAGAATGAGCAGTTCTTC. It yields the protein CASSQLIGLAGGRENEQFF.

The chain joins TRBV24-1 to TRBJ2-1; the D gene is possibly TRBD2 (6 bases). With 3 bases removed from V and 6 bases from J, the gap between germline ends came to 8 bases. This CDR3 region has 13 residues. Germline CDR1 KGHDR, CDR2 SFDVKD. CDR3 in DNA: TGTGCCACCAGTGATATCGGGGGCAATGAGCAGTTCTTC. Protein sequence: CATSDIGGNEQFF.

The V call is TRBV19, the J call TRBJ2-7; 7 bases line up with TRBD1. V shed 6 bases, J shed 5 bases, and the junction held 10 bases outside the gene matches. This CDR3 contains 14 residues. Germline assignment: CDR1 LNHDA and CDR2 SQIVND (reference sequence). The DNA for the CDR3 is TGTGCCAGTAGGAACCGGGACAGTATCCACGAGCAGTACTTC. This codes for CASRNRDSIHEQYF.

The chain links TRBV11-1 to TRBJ1-1, with D tentatively TRBD1 (5 bases). The germline CDR1 and CDR2 sequences are SGHAT and FQDESV (reference sequence). V dropped 2 bases and J dropped 4 bases, with 8 bases sitting between them. The length of the CDR3 is 13 residues. CDR3 region: CASSLQGPTEAFF. CDR3 nucleotide sequence: TGTGCCAGCAGCTTACAGGGTCCCACTGAAGCTTTCTTT. Filled out from reference TRBV11-1 and TRBJ1-1, the complete variable domain reads EAEVAQSPRYKITEKSQAVAFWCDPISGHATLYWYRQILGQGPELLVQFQDESVVDDSQLPKDRFSAERLKGVDSTLKIQPAELGDSAMYLCASSLQGPTEAFFGQGTRLTVV.

The V gene is TRBV19, the J gene TRBJ1-5, with 8 positions matching TRBD1. Unmatched junction bases numbered 8, after V lost 3 bases and J lost 7 bases. The CDR3 consists of 15 residues. The germline CDR1 and CDR2 sequences are LNHDA and SQIVND (reference sequence). The CDR3 is CASSMVDRDRQPQHF. CDR3 DNA sequence: TGTGCCAGTAGTATGGTGGACAGGGATCGGCAGCCCCAGCATTTT. The variable domain in full, with the rest retrieved from reference TRBV19 and TRBJ1-5, is DGGITQSPKYLFRKEGQNVTLSCEQNLNHDAMYWYRQDPGQGLRLIYYSQIVNDFQKGDIAEGYSVSREKKESFPLTVTSAQKNPTAFYLCASSMVDRDRQPQHFGDGTRLSIL.

The rearrangement joins TRBV4-2 to TRBJ1-1; D possibly corresponds to TRBD1 (5 bases). Looked up from germline, CDR1 is LGHNA and CDR2 is YNFKEQ. The CDR3 sequence is 15 residues long. The V gene lost 0 bases and the J gene lost 4 bases, with 12 bases spanning the gap. Written as DNA, the CDR3 is TGTGCCAGCAGCCAAGAATTAGGGGATATCACTGAAGCTTTCTTT. The encoded protein is CASSQELGDITEAFF.

The V call is TRBV13, the J call TRBJ1-2, with 7 bases that match TRBD1. J lost 5 bases, V lost 3 bases, and 12 bases had no gene match. The germline V gene encodes CDR1 PRHDT and CDR2 FYEKMQ (reference sequence). The CDR3 covers 16 residues. The CDR3 sequence is CASSLYKGATLYGYTF. For the CDR3, the DNA is TGTGCCAGCAGCTTGTACAAGGGGGCCACCCTATATGGCTACACCTTC. Full variable domain (outside the CDR3, taken from reference TRBV13 and TRBJ1-2): AAGVIQSPRHLIKEKRETATLKCYPIPRHDTVYWYQQGPGQDPQFLISFYEKMQSDKGSIPDRFSAQQFSDYHSELNMSSLELGDSALYFCASSLYKGATLYGYTFGSGTRLTVV.

This clone was picked up a small number of times. In DNA, the CDR3 is TGTGCCAGCAGTTACGCGGACATAGGAACCGGGGAGCTGTTTTTT. As protein: CASSYADIGTGELFF. This chain links TRBV6-2 or TRBV6-3 with TRBJ2-2; D perhaps matches TRBD1 (5 bases). Germline V gene sequence: CDR1 MNHEY, CDR2 SVGEGT. The CDR3 runs 15 residues. V was trimmed by 2 bases and J by 5 bases, leaving 12 bases between them.

This clone was seen a single time. The chain links TRBV5-1 to TRBJ1-6; 9 bases match TRBD1. CDR3 length: 14 residues. V dropped 2 bases and J dropped 7; count of bases not matched to a gene: 1. The germline V gene encodes CDR1 SGHRS and CDR2 YFSETQ. CDR3 region: CASSLQGANSPLHF. In DNA, the CDR3 is TGCGCCAGCAGCTTACAGGGGGCAAATTCACCCCTCCACTTT.

Worth noting for this clone: Additional DNA sequences in this sample encode the identical CDR3. This chain links TRBV27 with TRBJ2-5, with D unclear. This CDR3 has 11 amino acids. Germline CDR1 reads MNHEY; CDR2 reads SMNVEV (reference sequence). Trimming stripped 4 bases from V and 2 bases from J, with 2 bases between. The CDR3 bases are TGTGCCAGCAGTTCTCAAGAGACCCAGTACTTC. This sequence encodes CASSSQETQYF.

The chain links TRBV11-3 to TRBJ2-7; tentative D call: TRBD2 (6 bases). Germline assignment: CDR1 SGHNT and CDR2 YENEEA. This CDR3 has 12 residues. Trimming removed 6 bases from V and 1 base from J, with 7 bases in between. CDR3: CASSGGSYEQYF. The CDR3 nucleotides are TGTGCCAGCAGTGGGGGGTCCTACGAGCAGTACTTC.

The V call is TRBV18, the J call TRBJ2-6; TRBD1 matches 10 bases. The V gene end was trimmed by 6 bases and the J gene end by 0 bases; junction bases not matched to a gene: 8. Germline V gene data show CDR1 as KGHSH and CDR2 as LQKENI. The length of the CDR3 is 18 residues. The CDR3 reads CASSEDRGFHSGANVLTF. As DNA, the CDR3 is TGTGCCAGCTCTGAGGACAGGGGGTTTCACTCTGGGGCCAACGTCCTGACTTTC.

The V gene is TRBV28, the J gene TRBJ1-6; 9 bases agree with TRBD1. V gave up 8 bases and J gave up 7 bases; unmatched junction bases: 6. Germline loops: CDR1 MDHEN, CDR2 SYDVKM. The CDR3 loop spans 14 amino acids. The DNA for the CDR3 is TGTGCCAGCTCCCTTGACAGGGGGAATTCACCCCTCCACTTT. Translated, it gives CASSLDRGNSPLHF.

The V gene is TRBV9, the J gene TRBJ2-7, with 7 bases that match TRBD1. This CDR3 has 12 residues. Germline trimming cut 4 bases from V and 6 bases from J; bases unmatched to any gene: 4. Germline V gives CDR1 SGDLS, CDR2 YYNGEE. The DNA of the CDR3 is TGTGCCAGCAGCCAGGGGGATGGCGAGCAGTACTTC. Translation gives CASSQGDGEQYF.

The chain uses TRBV25-1 and TRBJ2-5; the match to TRBD2 covers 14 bases. J was trimmed by 0 bases and V by 4 bases; bases with no gene match: 1. The CDR3 loop spans 16 amino acids. Germline V CDR1 and CDR2: MGHDK, SYGVNS. CDR3 residues: CASSGTSGRNQETQYF. CDR3 in DNA: TGTGCCAGCAGTGGGACTAGCGGGAGGAACCAAGAGACCCAGTACTTC.

The chain has TRBV5-1 and TRBJ2-1, with D maybe TRBD2 (5 bases). The CDR3 consists of 14 residues. V dropped 3 bases and J dropped 1 base, with 8 bases sitting between them. The V gene's germline CDR1 is SGHRS and CDR2 YFSETQ. The CDR3 DNA reads as TGCGCCAGCAGCTCCGGGATTTCCTACAATGAGCAGTTCTTC. It encodes CASSSGISYNEQFF. The full variable domain, with the rest looked up from reference TRBV5-1 and TRBJ2-1, is KAGVTQTPRYLIKTRGQQVTLSCSPISGHRSVSWYQQTPGQGLQFLFEYFSETQRNKGNFPGRFSGRQFSNSRSEMNVSTLELGDSALYLCASSSGISYNEQFFGPGTRLTVL.

This rearrangement joins TRBV7-2 to TRBJ2-5; possibly TRBD2 for D (5 bases). Trimming removed 2 bases from V and 1 base from J, with 5 bases in between. Germline lookup yields CDR1 SGHTA and CDR2 FQGNSA. CDR3 length: 13 amino acids. This chain's CDR3 is CASSLSGQETQYF. As DNA, the CDR3 is TGTGCCAGCAGCTTAAGCGGCCAAGAGACCCAGTACTTC.

This chain links TRBV2 with TRBJ2-2; D is perhaps TRBD2 (5 bases). The V gene's germline CDR1 is SNHLY and CDR2 FYNNEI. The CDR3 sequence is 14 residues long. With 4 bases removed from V and 5 bases from J, the gap between germline ends came to 11 bases. CDR3 DNA sequence: TGTGCCAGCAGTGGAGAGGGTTGGACCGGGGAGCTGTTTTTT. This codes for CASSGEGWTGELFF.

In DNA, the CDR3 is TGCGCCAGCAGCTTGGTGGGACAGGTCCCTTCTGGTCGCACCGGGGAGCTGTTTTTT. It is translated as CASSLVGQVPSGRTGELFF. The chain employs TRBV5-1 and TRBJ2-2; 8 nucleotides agree with TRBD1. Unmatched junction bases numbered 14, after V lost 0 bases and J lost 4 bases. The CDR3 has 19 residues. Germline lookup yields CDR1 SGHRS and CDR2 YFSETQ.

The chain uses TRBV10-3 and TRBJ2-2, with TRBD1 matching 12 bases. The CDR3 length is 16 residues. Trimming removed 7 bases from V and 7 bases from J; junction bases left unmatched: 10. CDR1 and CDR2 (germline): ENHRY, SYGVKD. CDR3: CAINLGGTGGSGELFF. As DNA, the CDR3 is TGTGCCATCAACTTAGGAGGGACAGGGGGCAGCGGGGAGCTGTTTTTT.